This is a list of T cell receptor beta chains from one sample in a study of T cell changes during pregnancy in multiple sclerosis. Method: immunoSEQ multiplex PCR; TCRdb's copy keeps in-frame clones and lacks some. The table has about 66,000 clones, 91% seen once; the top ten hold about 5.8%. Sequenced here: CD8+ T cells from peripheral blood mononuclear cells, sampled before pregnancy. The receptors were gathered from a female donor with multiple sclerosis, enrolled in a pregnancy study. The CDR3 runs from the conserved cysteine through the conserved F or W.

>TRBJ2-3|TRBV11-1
CASSGGLAGFTDTQYF
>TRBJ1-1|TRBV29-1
CSVTAGEAFF
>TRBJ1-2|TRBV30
CALYEGQGSDYGYTF
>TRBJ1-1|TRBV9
CASSVEGGRGVEAFF
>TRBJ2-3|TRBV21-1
CAKVMGDSSTDTQYF
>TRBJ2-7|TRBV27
CASSSGTGYEQYF
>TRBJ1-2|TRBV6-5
CASSYNRANYGYTF
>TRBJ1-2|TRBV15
CATYGTGAKGNGYTF
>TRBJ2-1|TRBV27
CASSLPPGSYNEQFF
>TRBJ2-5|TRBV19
CASSILVGQETQYF
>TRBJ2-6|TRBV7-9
CASITITGSGANVLTF
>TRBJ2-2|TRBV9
CASSSPGQLTGELFF
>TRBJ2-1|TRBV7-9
CASSPSERGRDEQFF
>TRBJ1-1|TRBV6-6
CASSQGLAFF
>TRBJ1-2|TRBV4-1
CASSQERGYGYTF
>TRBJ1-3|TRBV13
CASSLGGDRTTSGNTIYF
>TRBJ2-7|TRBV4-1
CASSRGQSYEQYF
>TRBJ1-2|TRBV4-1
CASSQGARPYGYTF
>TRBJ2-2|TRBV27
CASNPGTGELFF
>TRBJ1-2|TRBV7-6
CASSLATAGSGYTF
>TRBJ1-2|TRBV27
CASSPHGSVYGYTF
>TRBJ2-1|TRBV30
CAWSVLSRLAGTHVYGEQLF
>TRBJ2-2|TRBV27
CASSLYDRSTGELFF
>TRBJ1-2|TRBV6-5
CASRTGDGYTF